The 17 T cell receptor beta chains reported below all come from one sample, sequenced in a study of beta chain features in type 1 diabetes listed by TCRdb under 2018. Receptor libraries were prepared by the immunoSEQ multiplex PCR assay. The High Capacity cDNA Reverse Transcription Kit was used to reverse transcribe all of the isolated RNA, meaning that expressed TCRB transcripts were what got sequenced. Held by TCRdb, this immuneACCESS table contains in-frame sequences only and omits some clones. Under half of the omission traces to an unresolved V gene where checked; the cause of the rest is unknown. The sample has 150,000 or so clones on record, approximately 9.8% of them singletons. Clones ranked in the top ten supply 0.55% to 0.75% of the sample. Input material: central memory CD4+ T cells from blood. The receptors were sampled from a middle-aged woman in good health.

CDR3 sequence: CASSSGGKLFF. For the CDR3, the DNA is TGTGCCAGCAGCTCAGGTGGAAAACTGTTTTTT. V is TRBV7-9 and J is TRBJ1-4, with D unresolved. The CDR3 runs 11 residues. The V and J ends lost 4 bases and 10 bases respectively, with 7 bases between them. Germline CDR1 reads SEHNR; CDR2 reads FQNEAQ (reference sequence).

V and J are TRBV29-1 and TRBJ2-5; D is unclear. The CDR3 has 12 residues. Germline loops: CDR1 SQVTM, CDR2 ANQGSEA. Deletions cut 4 bases from V and 0 bases from J, with 6 bases between. CDR3 region: CSVGSYQETQYF. The CDR3 region has the DNA TGCAGCGTTGGTAGTTACCAAGAGACCCAGTACTTC.

This clone appeared a few times. The chain couples TRBV7-2 to TRBJ2-5, with 13 nucleotides matching TRBD2. Germline CDR1 is SGHTA and CDR2 is FQGNSA. V lost 10 bases to trimming and J lost 5 bases; unmatched junction nucleotides: 10. The CDR3 spans 15 residues. CDR3 coding DNA: TGTGCCACCGGGACTAGCGGGGCCAAGTGGGAGACCCAGTACTTC. Protein sequence: CATGTSGAKWETQYF.

The chain combines TRBV5-1 with TRBJ2-5, with a tentative D call TRBD1 (6 bases). Germline CDR1 reads SGHRS; CDR2 reads YFSETQ. The CDR3 has 15 amino acids. V was shortened by 6 bases and J by 2 bases, with 17 bases between the two germline ends. CDR3 DNA: TGCGCCAGCACCAGGCAGGGGTTCGGGCAAGAGACCCAGTACTTC. Protein sequence: CASTRQGFGQETQYF.

This clone has a count of ten or more. The chain links TRBV5-1 to TRBJ1-2, with D tentatively TRBD1 (5 bases). The germline V gene encodes CDR1 SGHRS and CDR2 YFSETQ. The CDR3 sequence is 15 residues long. The V end lost 3 bases, the J end lost 6 bases, and 18 bases lay between the germline ends. This CDR3 is CASSSQDTTWDGYTF. The CDR3 DNA sequence: TGCGCCAGCAGCTCCCAGGACACAACGTGGGATGGCTACACCTTC.

This chain links TRBV7-2 with TRBJ2-1, with D possibly TRBD2 on 5 matching bases. The ends were cut back, 8 bases at V and 6 bases at J, with 11 bases in the middle. The CDR3 has 12 residues. Germline lookup yields CDR1 SGHTA and CDR2 FQGNSA. CDR3: CASGLYRNEQFF. The DNA of the CDR3 is TGTGCCAGCGGACTCTACCGCAATGAGCAGTTCTTC.

This clone was recorded a few times. The chain is built from TRBV11-2 and TRBJ2-3; D is perhaps TRBD1 (5 bases). Trimming took 7 bases from V and 1 from J, leaving 21 bases between them. Germline V gene sequence: CDR1 SGHAT, CDR2 FQNNGV. CDR3 length equals 17 residues. The CDR3 nucleotides read TGTGCCAGCACCAAGAACAGGTCACCCCGAGGCACAGATACGCAGTATTTT. It specifies CASTKNRSPRGTDTQYF.

The CDR3 coding sequence is TGTGCCAGCAGCGCCAGAGGGACAAGTCCGGGAAACACCATATATTTT. Translated, it gives CASSARGTSPGNTIYF. The chain couples TRBV7-2 to TRBJ1-3; D might be TRBD1 (6 bases). Per germline, CDR1 SGHTA and CDR2 FQGNSA. CDR3 size: 16 residues. Trimming shortened V by 5 bases and J by 4 bases, and 18 bases separated the two germline ends.

The V gene is TRBV4-1, the J gene TRBJ2-1, with 10 bases lining up with TRBD1. Germline V lookup: CDR1 MGHRA, CDR2 YSYEKL. V shed 4 bases and J 6 bases; nucleotides not matched to a gene: 9. The CDR3 sequence is 16 residues long. The CDR3 loop is CASSRPPGQGGNEQFF. The CDR3 bases are TGCGCCAGCAGCCGACCCCCAGGACAGGGGGGCAATGAGCAGTTCTTC.

This rearrangement joins TRBV11-2 to TRBJ2-3; 7 bases are a match to TRBD2. J lost 2 bases, V lost 4 bases, and 15 bases had no gene match. There are 18 residues in the CDR3. The germline gives CDR1 SGHAT, CDR2 FQNNGV. CDR3 bases: TGTGCCAGCAGCTCTCCTCAACTAGGCGGGGGTTCCACAGATACGCAGTATTTT. It specifies CASSSPQLGGGSTDTQYF.

Only a few counts were recorded for this clone. The chain links TRBV2 to TRBJ2-2, with 7 bases aligning to TRBD2. With 2 bases clipped from V and 1 base from J, the junction kept 1 base outside the gene matches. The CDR3 covers 15 residues. Germline loops: CDR1 SNHLY, CDR2 FYNNEI. The CDR3 sequence is CASSEIAGNTGELFF. In DNA form, the CDR3 reads TGTGCCAGCAGTGAAATAGCGGGGAACACCGGGGAGCTGTTTTTT. The full variable domain, completed using reference TRBV2 and TRBJ2-2, is EPEVTQTPSHQVTQMGQEVILRCVPISNHLYFYWYRQILGQKVEFLVSFYNNEISEKSEIFDDQFSVERPDGSNFTLKIRSTKLEDSAMYFCASSEIAGNTGELFFGEGSRLTVL.

This clone has more than one count but fewer than ten. The rearrangement links TRBV5-1 to TRBJ1-2, with 8 bases matching TRBD1. J lost 7 bases, V lost 3 bases, and 11 bases had no gene match. CDR3 length: 15 residues. Germline CDR1 and CDR2: SGHRS and YFSETQ. For the CDR3, the DNA is TGCGCCAGCAGCTCTGGGACGACAGGGGATGGTGGCTACACCTTC. Translated: CASSSGTTGDGGYTF.

CDR3 protein: CASIGTGSSYEQYF. In nucleotides, the CDR3 is TGTGCCAGCATTGGGACAGGGAGCTCCTACGAGCAGTACTTC. This chain links TRBV6-1 with TRBJ2-7, with 9 bases identical to TRBD1. Germline loops: CDR1 MNHNS, CDR2 SASEGT. Losses at the gene ends were 7 bases for V and 0 bases for J; bases not matched to a gene: 4. The CDR3 covers 14 residues.

This chain connects TRBV2 to TRBJ1-2; weak D call: TRBD1 (5 bases). This CDR3 spans 17 amino acids. CDR1 SNHLY and CDR2 FYNNEI come from the germline V gene. V was trimmed by 4 bases and J by 0 bases, leaving 18 bases between them. CDR3 protein: CASSVRTRGISNYGYTF. In DNA, the CDR3 is TGTGCCAGCAGTGTCCGGACAAGGGGAATTTCTAACTATGGCTACACCTTC. The whole variable domain, remainder taken from reference TRBV2 and TRBJ1-2, is EPEVTQTPSHQVTQMGQEVILRCVPISNHLYFYWYRQILGQKVEFLVSFYNNEISEKSEIFDDQFSVERPDGSNFTLKIRSTKLEDSAMYFCASSVRTRGISNYGYTFGSGTRLTVV.

This clone was counted many times. The chain combines TRBV29-1 with TRBJ2-3; TRBD2 matches at 10 bases. V was pared by 3 bases and J by 7 bases, with 16 bases of the junction left unmatched. Per germline, CDR1 SQVTM and CDR2 ANQGSEA. This CDR3 has 17 amino acids. The CDR3, as DNA: TGCAGCGTTGAGGGTCCGTTCACTAGCGGGGTGGGCAATACGCAGTATTTT. Translating gives CSVEGPFTSGVGNTQYF.

This clone was counted between two and nine times. J is TRBJ2-1 and V is TRBV2; TRBD2 agrees at 7 bases. The V segment lost 2 bases and the J segment 4 bases; nucleotides outside the gene matches: 5. The CDR3 is 15 residues long. CDR1 is SNHLY and CDR2 is FYNNEI in the germline V gene. As DNA, the CDR3 is TGTGCCAGCAGTGAAAGCGGGGTAGGGTACAATGAGCAGTTCTTC. Its protein product is CASSESGVGYNEQFF.

This clone showed up many times. This chain uses TRBV2 with TRBJ1-3, with 7 bases matching TRBD1. Per germline, CDR1 SNHLY and CDR2 FYNNEI. The trim removed 5 bases at V and 0 bases at J, leaving 4 bases unmatched. This CDR3 region has 15 residues. The DNA of the CDR3 is TGTGCCAGCAGTCGACAGGGTTACTCTGGAAACACCATATATTTT. The encoded protein is CASSRQGYSGNTIYF.